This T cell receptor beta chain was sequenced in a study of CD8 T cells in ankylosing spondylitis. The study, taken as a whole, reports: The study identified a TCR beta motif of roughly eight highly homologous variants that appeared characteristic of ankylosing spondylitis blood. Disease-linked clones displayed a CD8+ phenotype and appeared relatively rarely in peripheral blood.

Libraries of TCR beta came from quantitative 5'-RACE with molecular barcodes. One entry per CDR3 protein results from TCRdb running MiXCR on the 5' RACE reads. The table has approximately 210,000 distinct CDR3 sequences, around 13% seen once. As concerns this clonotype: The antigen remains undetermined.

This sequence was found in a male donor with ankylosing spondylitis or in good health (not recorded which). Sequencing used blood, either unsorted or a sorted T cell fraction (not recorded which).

CDR3 loop: CASLGVPSDGYTF. Here the CDR3 DNA reads TGTGCTAGTTTAGGGGTCCCAAGCGATGGCTACACCTTC. This chain uses TRBV12-5 with TRBJ1-2, with D possibly TRBD1 on 5 matching bases. Germline CDR1 LGHNT, CDR2 FRNRAP. The CDR3 spans 13 residues. The germline V and J ends were trimmed by 8 bases and 6 bases, with 16 bases remaining between them.